Detailed here is one T cell receptor beta chain. Its cognate antigen is unknown. Germline loops: CDR1 KGHSY, CDR2 FQNENV. CDR3 length: 14 amino acids. Trimming pared 0 bases from V and 7 bases from J, leaving 12 bases between. The study drew all its donors from Caucasian adults living in Nashville, Tennessee. Roughly 89 million PBMCs served as the genomic DNA source for unsorted samples. The data belong to a study of shared clonotypes between healthy human individuals. Study-level points and caveats: Only blood was sampled; tissue repertoires likely differ.

PBMC DNA, left unsorted, was sequenced on ten immunoSEQ deep assay plates. Some clones are missing from TCRdb's copy, which holds only in-frame ones; the method was immunoSEQ multiplex PCR. The sample shows more than 400,000 clones, 65% to 85% of them seen only once. Material for sequencing was PBMCs. The chain employs TRBV16 and TRBJ1-2, with D possibly TRBD1 on 5 matching bases. The clonotype originates from a woman aged 40 to 55 in good health. Some clones in this sample may be carry-over from other donors' samples. CDR3 loop: CASSQSGGVGGYTF. The CDR3 DNA reads as TGTGCCAGCAGCCAATCCGGGGGTGTCGGTGGCTACACCTTC.